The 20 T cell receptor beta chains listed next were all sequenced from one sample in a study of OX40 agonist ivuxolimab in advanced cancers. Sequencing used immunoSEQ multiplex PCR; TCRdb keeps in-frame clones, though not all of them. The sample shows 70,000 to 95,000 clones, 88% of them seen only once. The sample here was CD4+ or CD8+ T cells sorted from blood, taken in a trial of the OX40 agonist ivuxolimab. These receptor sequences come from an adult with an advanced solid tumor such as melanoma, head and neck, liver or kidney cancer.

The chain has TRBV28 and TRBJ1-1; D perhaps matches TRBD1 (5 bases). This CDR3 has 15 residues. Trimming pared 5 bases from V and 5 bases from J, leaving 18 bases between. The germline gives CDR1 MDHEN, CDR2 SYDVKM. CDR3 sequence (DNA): TGTGCCAGCAGTCTCGGGACGGGGGGATGGACTGAAGCTTTCTTT. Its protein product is CASSLGTGGWTEAFF. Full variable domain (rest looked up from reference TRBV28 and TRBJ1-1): DVKVTQSSRYLVKRTGEKVFLECVQDMDHENMFWYRQDPGLGLRLIYFSYDVKMKEKGDIPEGYSVSREKKERFSLILESASTNQTSMYLCASSLGTGGWTEAFFGQGTRLTVV.

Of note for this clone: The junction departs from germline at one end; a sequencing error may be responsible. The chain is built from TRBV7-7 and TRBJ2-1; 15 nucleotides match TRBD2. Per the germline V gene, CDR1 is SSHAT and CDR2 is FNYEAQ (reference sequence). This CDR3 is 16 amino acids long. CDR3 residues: CASSLGLAGGPNEQFF. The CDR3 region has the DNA TGTGCTAGCAGCTTAGGACTAGCGGGAGGGCCTAATGAGCAGTTCTTC.

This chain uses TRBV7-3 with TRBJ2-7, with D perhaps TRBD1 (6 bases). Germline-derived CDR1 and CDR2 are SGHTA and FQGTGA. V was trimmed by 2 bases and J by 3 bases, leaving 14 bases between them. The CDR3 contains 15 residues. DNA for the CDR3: TGTGCCAGCAGCTTAGGGACGCAGGGGATCTACGAGCAGTACTTC. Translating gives CASSLGTQGIYEQYF.

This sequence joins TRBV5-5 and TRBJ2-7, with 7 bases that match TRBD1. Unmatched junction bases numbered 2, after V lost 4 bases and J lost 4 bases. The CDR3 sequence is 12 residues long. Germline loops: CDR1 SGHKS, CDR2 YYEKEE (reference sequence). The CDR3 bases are TGTGCCAGCAGCCCACAGGGGTACGAGCAGTACTTC. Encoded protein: CASSPQGYEQYF.

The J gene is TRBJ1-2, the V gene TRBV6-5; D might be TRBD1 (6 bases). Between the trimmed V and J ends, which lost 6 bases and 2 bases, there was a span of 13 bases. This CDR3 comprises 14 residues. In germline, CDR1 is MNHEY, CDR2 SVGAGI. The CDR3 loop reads CASSYATGNYGYTF. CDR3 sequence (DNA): TGTGCCAGCAGCTACGCAACAGGGAACTATGGCTACACCTTC.

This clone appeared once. The CDR3 sequence: CSVVPYSGANVLTF. In DNA, the CDR3 is TGCAGCGTTGTCCCTTACTCTGGGGCCAACGTCCTGACTTTC. The V gene is TRBV29-1, the J gene TRBJ2-6; D is unresolved. Trimming removed 4 bases from V and 0 bases from J, with 7 bases in between. This CDR3 region has 14 residues. Germline CDR1 SQVTM, CDR2 ANQGSEA.

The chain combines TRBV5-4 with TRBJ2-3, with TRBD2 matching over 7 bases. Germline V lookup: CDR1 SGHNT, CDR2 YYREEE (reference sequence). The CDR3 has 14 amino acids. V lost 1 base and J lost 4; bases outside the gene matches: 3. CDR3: CASSLIAGADTQYF. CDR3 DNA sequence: TGTGCCAGCAGCTTGATCGCGGGAGCAGATACGCAGTATTTT.

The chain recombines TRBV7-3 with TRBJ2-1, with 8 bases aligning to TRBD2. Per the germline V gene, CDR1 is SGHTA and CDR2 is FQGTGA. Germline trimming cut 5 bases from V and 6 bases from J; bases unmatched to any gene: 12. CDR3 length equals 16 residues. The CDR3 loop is CASSPSKGGGSNEQFF. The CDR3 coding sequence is TGTGCCAGCAGCCCCTCCAAAGGCGGGGGGTCCAATGAGCAGTTCTTC.

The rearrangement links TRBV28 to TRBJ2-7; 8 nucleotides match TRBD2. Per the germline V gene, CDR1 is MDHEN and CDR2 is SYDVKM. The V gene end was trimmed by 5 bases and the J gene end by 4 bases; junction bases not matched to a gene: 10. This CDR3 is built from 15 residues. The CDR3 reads CASSPGTSNAYEQYF. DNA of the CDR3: TGTGCCAGCAGTCCCGGGACTAGTAATGCTTACGAGCAGTACTTC. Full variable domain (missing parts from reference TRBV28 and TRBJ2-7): DVKVTQSSRYLVKRTGEKVFLECVQDMDHENMFWYRQDPGLGLRLIYFSYDVKMKEKGDIPEGYSVSREKKERFSLILESASTNQTSMYLCASSPGTSNAYEQYFGPGTRLTVT.

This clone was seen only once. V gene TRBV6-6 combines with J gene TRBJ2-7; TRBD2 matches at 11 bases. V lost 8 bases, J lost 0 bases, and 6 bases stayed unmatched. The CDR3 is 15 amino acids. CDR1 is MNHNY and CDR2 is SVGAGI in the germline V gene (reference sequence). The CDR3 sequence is CASLAGGSSSYEQYF. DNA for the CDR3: TGTGCCAGCCTAGCGGGGGGTTCCAGCTCCTACGAGCAGTACTTC.

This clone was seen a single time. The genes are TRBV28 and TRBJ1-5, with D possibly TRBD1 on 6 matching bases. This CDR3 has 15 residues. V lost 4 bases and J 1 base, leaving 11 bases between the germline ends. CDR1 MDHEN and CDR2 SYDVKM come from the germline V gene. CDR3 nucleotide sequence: TGTGCCAGCAGTTCCCGGGGGCCGAGCAATCAGCCCCAGCATTTT. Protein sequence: CASSSRGPSNQPQHF.

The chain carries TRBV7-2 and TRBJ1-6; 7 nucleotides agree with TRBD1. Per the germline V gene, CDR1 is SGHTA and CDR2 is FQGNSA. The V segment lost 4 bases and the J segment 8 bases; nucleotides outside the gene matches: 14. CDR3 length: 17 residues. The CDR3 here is CASSSNTLTGKDSPLHF. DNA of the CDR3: TGTGCCAGCAGCTCAAATACCCTGACAGGGAAAGATTCACCCCTCCACTTT.

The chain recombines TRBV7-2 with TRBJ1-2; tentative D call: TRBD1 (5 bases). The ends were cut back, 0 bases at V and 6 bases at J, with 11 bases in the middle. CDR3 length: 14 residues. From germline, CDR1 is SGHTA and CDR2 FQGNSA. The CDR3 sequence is CASSLARGENGYTF. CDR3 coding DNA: TGTGCCAGCAGCTTAGCGAGGGGCGAAAATGGCTACACCTTC.

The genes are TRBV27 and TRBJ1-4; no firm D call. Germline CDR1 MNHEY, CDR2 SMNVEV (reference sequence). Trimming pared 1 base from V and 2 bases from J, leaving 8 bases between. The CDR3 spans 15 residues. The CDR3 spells CASSLYRATNEKLFF. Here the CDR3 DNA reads TGTGCCAGCAGTTTATATAGGGCCACTAATGAAAAACTGTTTTTT.

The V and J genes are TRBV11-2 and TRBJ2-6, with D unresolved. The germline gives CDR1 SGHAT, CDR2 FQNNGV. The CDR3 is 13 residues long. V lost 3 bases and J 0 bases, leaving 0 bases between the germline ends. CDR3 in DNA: TGTGCCAGCAGCTTCTCTGGGGCCAACGTCCTGACTTTC. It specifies CASSFSGANVLTF.

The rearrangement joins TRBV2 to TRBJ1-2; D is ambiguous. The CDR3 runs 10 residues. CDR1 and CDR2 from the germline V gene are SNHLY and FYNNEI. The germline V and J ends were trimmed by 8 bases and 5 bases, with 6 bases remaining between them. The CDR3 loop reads CASGEYGYTF. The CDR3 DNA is TGTGCCAGCGGGGAGTATGGCTACACCTTC.

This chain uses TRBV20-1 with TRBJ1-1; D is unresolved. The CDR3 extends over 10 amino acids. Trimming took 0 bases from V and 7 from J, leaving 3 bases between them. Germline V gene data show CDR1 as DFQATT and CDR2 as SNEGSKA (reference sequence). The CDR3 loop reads CSARDFEAFF. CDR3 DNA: TGCAGTGCTAGAGACTTTGAAGCTTTCTTT.

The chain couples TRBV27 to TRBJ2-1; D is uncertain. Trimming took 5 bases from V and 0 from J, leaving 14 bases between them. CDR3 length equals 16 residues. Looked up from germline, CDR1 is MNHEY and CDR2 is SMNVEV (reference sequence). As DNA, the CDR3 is TGTGCCAGCAGTCCACCTCCTACCCGCTCCTACAATGAGCAGTTCTTC. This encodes CASSPPPTRSYNEQFF.

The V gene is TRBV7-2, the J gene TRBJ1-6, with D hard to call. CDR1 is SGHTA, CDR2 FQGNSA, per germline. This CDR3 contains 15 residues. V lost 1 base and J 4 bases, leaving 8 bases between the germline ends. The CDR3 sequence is CASSLVMEYNSPLHF. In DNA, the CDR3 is TGTGCCAGCAGCTTAGTTATGGAGTATAATTCACCCCTCCACTTT.

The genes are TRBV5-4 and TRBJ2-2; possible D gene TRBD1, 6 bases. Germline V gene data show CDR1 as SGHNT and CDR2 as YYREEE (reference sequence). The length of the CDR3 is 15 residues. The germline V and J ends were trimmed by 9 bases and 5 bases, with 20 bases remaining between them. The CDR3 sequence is CATQGMGAGTGELFF. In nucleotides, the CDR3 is TGTGCCACCCAGGGTATGGGGGCAGGGACCGGGGAGCTGTTTTTT.